This T cell receptor beta chain was observed in a study of blood T cell repertoires in COVID-19. Study context: Acute and convalescent COVID-19 samples came from the United States, Italy and Spain. PBMCs, B-cell-depleted T cells, or T cells were the source of the cDNA or gDNA that made up the material.

Enrolled through a virtual design, the participants were between roughly 18 and 100 years of age and came from 24 US areas. The ends were cut back, 0 bases at V and 0 bases at J, with 9 bases in the middle. This CDR3 is 15 amino acids long. CDR1 and CDR2 (germline): LNHNV, YYDKDF (reference sequence). In the original workflow: For nucleated cells, counts were estimated from reference gene primer amplification. Libraries were prepared by immunoSEQ multiplex PCR; TCRdb keeps only in-frame clonotypes and omits some of them. D and trimming come from the DNA, and the V and J calls and clone size come from that table. The repertoire has approximately 360,000 clones, 88% of them found once; the top ten carry 0.9% to 1%.

The sequenced sample was PBMCs or T cells enriched from blood (not recorded which). V gene TRBV15 combines with J gene TRBJ2-7; D remains ambiguous. The receptor comes from a young woman with acute COVID-19. CDR3 residues: CATSRESGASYEQYF. CDR3 nucleotides: TGTGCCACCAGCAGAGAATCAGGTGCCTCCTACGAGCAGTACTTC. Variable domain in full (rest from reference TRBV15 and TRBJ2-7): DAMVIQNPRYQVTQFGKPVTLSCSQTLNHNVMYWYQQKSSQAPKLLFHYYDKDFNNEADTPDNFQSRRPNTSFCFLDIRSPGLGDTAMYLCATSRESGASYEQYFGPGTRLTVT.